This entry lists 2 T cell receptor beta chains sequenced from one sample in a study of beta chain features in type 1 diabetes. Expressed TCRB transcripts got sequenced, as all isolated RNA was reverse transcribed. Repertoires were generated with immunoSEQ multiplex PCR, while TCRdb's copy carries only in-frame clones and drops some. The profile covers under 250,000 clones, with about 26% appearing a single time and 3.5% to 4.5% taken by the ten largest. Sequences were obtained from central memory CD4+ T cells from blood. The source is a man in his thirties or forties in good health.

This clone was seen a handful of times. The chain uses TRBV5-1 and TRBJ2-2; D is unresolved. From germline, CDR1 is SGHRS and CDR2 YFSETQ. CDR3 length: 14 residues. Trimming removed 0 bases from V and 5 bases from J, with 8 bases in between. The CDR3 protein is CASSLAERTGELFF. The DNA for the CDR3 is TGCGCCAGCAGCTTGGCCGAACGGACCGGGGAGCTGTTTTTT.

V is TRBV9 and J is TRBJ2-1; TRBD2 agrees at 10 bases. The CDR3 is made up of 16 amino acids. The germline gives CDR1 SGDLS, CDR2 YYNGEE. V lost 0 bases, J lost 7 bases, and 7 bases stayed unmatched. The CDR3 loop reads CASSVGSSGRANEQFF. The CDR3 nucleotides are TGTGCCAGCAGCGTAGGATCCAGCGGGAGGGCTAATGAGCAGTTCTTC.